The 2 T cell receptor beta chains given below trace back to one sample, sequenced in a study of vaccination effects on CD4 cells after COVID-19. Expansion of antigen-specific CD4+ T cells with viral peptide pools was carried out by the ViraFEST assay before sequencing. Culturing for more than 9 days preceded CD4+ T cell isolation. Each person got two doses of an mRNA SARS-CoV-2 vaccine, BNT162b2 or mRNA-1273. These TCRs' antigens remain unknown. The assay was immunoSEQ multiplex PCR, and TCRdb's table has in-frame clones only and misses some. Of tens of thousands of clones in the sample, less than 80% were seen once. Sequences were derived from CD4+ T cells from PBMCs cultured with HCoV-229E spike peptides, sampled after COVID-19 vaccination. Every receptor here comes from a human donor who received a COVID-19 vaccine.

V is TRBV2 and J is TRBJ2-7, with a tentative D call TRBD2 (7 bases). The V end lost 6 bases, the J end lost 6 bases, and 15 bases lay between the germline ends. This CDR3 is built from 13 residues. Germline V gene data show CDR1 as SNHLY and CDR2 as FYNNEI. CDR3 in DNA: TGTGCCAGCAGGGGGAACAGGGAGGGCGAGCAGTACGTC. Encoded protein: CASRGNREGEQYV.

This chain links TRBV5-1 with TRBJ1-6; tentatively, D is TRBD1 (5 bases). Germline V lookup: CDR1 SGHRS, CDR2 YFSETQ. The CDR3 is 19 residues long. V was cut by 2 bases and J by 2 bases, with 20 bases left in between. This CDR3 reads CASSLTPKDRNTYNSPLHF. The CDR3 DNA is TGCGCCAGCAGCTTAACCCCGAAAGACAGAAACACCTATAATTCACCCCTCCACTTT. Variable domain in full (rest from reference TRBV5-1 and TRBJ1-6): KAGVTQTPRYLIKTRGQQVTLSCSPISGHRSVSWYQQTPGQGLQFLFEYFSETQRNKGNFPGRFSGRQFSNSRSEMNVSTLELGDSALYLCASSLTPKDRNTYNSPLHFGNGTRLTVT.